What follows are 10 T cell receptor beta chains derived from one specimen sequenced in a study of T-cell memory formation after mild COVID-19. TCRdb fed the 5' RACE reads into MiXCR, producing one record per CDR3 protein. The sample lists fewer than 600,000 distinct CDR3 sequences, less than 25% occurring once. Sequenced material: PBMCs or a T cell subset sorted from them (not recorded which). Receptors were obtained from an adult woman who had mild COVID-19 (a few samples of this study predate the infection). Cell type and time point are not known.

This chain joins TRBV6-2 or TRBV6-3 and TRBJ2-5; 7 nucleotides agree with TRBD1. The CDR3 contains 14 residues. After removal of 6 bases from V and 1 base from J, the junction contained 5 bases not matched to a gene. Germline CDR1 is MNHEY and CDR2 is SVGEGT. CDR3 nucleotide sequence: TGTGCCAGCAGACCAGGGGGAACCCAAGAGACCCAGTACTTC. Translating it yields CASRPGGTQETQYF.

The CDR3 spells CASSPRTTPADEQFF. The CDR3 bases are TGTGCCAGCAGCCCAAGGACGACTCCGGCGGATGAGCAGTTCTTC. The V gene is TRBV9, the J gene TRBJ2-1, with D unclear. The CDR3 is 15 amino acids. V lost 4 bases to trimming and J lost 8 bases, with 19 bases between them. Germline assignment: CDR1 SGDLS and CDR2 YYNGEE.

The chain combines TRBV5-6 with TRBJ2-7; 15 positions agree with TRBD2. Germline-derived CDR1 and CDR2 are SGHDT and YYEEEE. The ends lost 2 bases at V and 4 bases at J; junction bases unmatched: 7. The CDR3 consists of 17 residues. CDR3 loop: CASSLRGLAGGHYEQYF. In DNA, the CDR3 is TGTGCCAGCAGCTTACGAGGACTAGCGGGGGGGCATTACGAGCAGTACTTC.

This clonotype was counted many times. The rearrangement links TRBV4-2 to TRBJ2-5; D not certain. CDR3 length: 11 residues. Germline loops: CDR1 LGHNA, CDR2 YNFKEQ. V was shortened by 1 base and J by 5 bases, with 2 bases between the two germline ends. The CDR3, as DNA: TGTGCCAGCAGCCAAGCCGAGACCCAGTACTTC. The encoded protein is CASSQAETQYF.

The chain recombines TRBV24-1 with TRBJ2-5, with D possibly being TRBD2 (5 bases). V lost 5 bases, J lost 2 bases, and 14 bases lay in between. CDR3 size: 15 residues. Per germline, CDR1 KGHDR and CDR2 SFDVKD. The CDR3 loop reads CATSGSSSGQETQYF. The CDR3 DNA sequence: TGTGCCACCAGTGGCTCTAGCTCTGGGCAAGAGACCCAGTACTTC.

With regard to this clonotype: A read error may produce the germline difference seen at one junction end. The chain links TRBV12-3 or TRBV12-4 to TRBJ1-5, with unresolved D. The CDR3 extends over 13 amino acids. The CDR3 sequence: CASTLRNNQAQHF. CDR3 coding DNA: TGTGCCAGCACCCTTCGGAACAATCAGGCCCAGCATTTT.

The chain employs TRBV12-3 or TRBV12-4 and TRBJ2-1; a possible D gene is TRBD1 (5 bases). Trimming stripped 5 bases from V and 0 bases from J, with 14 bases between. This CDR3 spans 16 amino acids. The CDR3 nucleotides are TGTGCCAGCAGTGAAGACAGCGCGTCCTCCTACAATGAGCAGTTCTTC. It specifies CASSEDSASSYNEQFF.

The V and J genes are TRBV30 and TRBJ2-2, with TRBD1 matching over 9 bases. The CDR3 extends over 15 amino acids. Trimming cost V 2 bases and J 5 bases; bases outside gene matches: 6. Germline V gene data show CDR1 as GTSNPN and CDR2 as SVGIG (reference sequence). CDR3 sequence reads: CAWSYWDRVTGELFF. The CDR3 DNA follows: TGTGCCTGGAGTTACTGGGACAGGGTGACCGGGGAGCTGTTTTTT.

This clonotype was seen only a few times. This chain joins TRBV4-2 and TRBJ2-2; D might be TRBD1 or TRBD2, each matching 6 bases. Germline V gene sequence: CDR1 LGHNA, CDR2 YNFKEQ. The CDR3 runs to 15 residues. V was shortened by 5 bases and J by 3 bases, with 13 bases between the two germline ends. This CDR3 reads CASSSEGGYTGELFF. CDR3 DNA: TGTGCCAGCAGCTCGGAAGGGGGGTACACCGGGGAGCTGTTTTTT.

This clonotype showed up just a few times. The gene calls are TRBV6-4 and TRBJ2-5; the D gene is possibly TRBD2 (6 bases). The CDR3 has 15 amino acids. Germline-derived CDR1 and CDR2 are MRHNA and SNTAGT. The V and J ends lost 5 bases and 5 bases respectively, with 18 bases between them. The CDR3 is CASSPVAEGRETQYF. The DNA of the CDR3 is TGTGCCAGCAGTCCGGTGGCAGAAGGGAGGGAGACCCAGTACTTC.